Listed below are T cell receptor beta chains from one sample, sequenced in a study of blood T cell repertoires in COVID-19. Using immunoSEQ multiplex PCR, the repertoire was profiled, and TCRdb retains in-frame clones only, with some absent. The sample consists of around 150,000 clones, about 75% of them appearing once. Sequencing input: PBMCs or T cells enriched from blood (not recorded which). These receptors were collected from a woman aged 45 to 65 who had recovered from COVID-19. CDR3s include the opening cysteine and the closing phenylalanine or tryptophan. Each record gives: clone size, J gene, V gene, D gene, CDR3 DNA, CDR3 protein. A D gene is named only where the DNA matches it firmly. A clone size is listed for some rows: how often the clone was seen (once, few, many), or a class if it is expanded.

>many|TRBJ1-1|TRBV7-9|TRBD1
TGTGCCAGCAGCTCTACAGGGGGGGTTACTGAAGCTTTCTTT
CASSSTGGVTEAFF
>-|TRBJ1-6|TRBV7-3|TRBD1
TGTGCCAGCAGCCTGACAGGGGAGGATTCACCCCTCCACTTT
CASSLTGEDSPLHF
>few|TRBJ1-1|TRBV25-1|-
TGTGCCAGCAGTGATAAATATCGGGGTCGTGAAGCTTTCTTT
CASSDKYRGREAFF
>-|TRBJ1-2|TRBV20-1|-
TGCAGTGCGGGGAGGGGAGCAGGCTACACCTTC
CSAGRGAGYTF
>-|TRBJ1-1|TRBV5-1|-
TGCGCCAGCAGCTATGGGGCTCGGGGGACTGAAGCTTTCTTT
CASSYGARGTEAFF
>-|TRBJ2-5|TRBV9|-
TGTGCCAGCAGCAGGGGGAGCGGCCAAGAGACCCAGTACTTC
CASSRGSGQETQYF
>-|TRBJ2-3|TRBV2|TRBD2
TGTGCCAGCAGTGAACTAGCGGGAGGCCCAGATACGCAGTATTTT
CASSELAGGPDTQYF
>-|TRBJ1-5|TRBV7-2|-
TGTGCCAGCAGCTTGAGCGATAGCAATCAGCCCCAGCATTTT
CASSLSDSNQPQHF
>once|TRBJ2-6|TRBV3-1/TRBV3-2|TRBD1
TGTGCCAGCAGCCCCCCAGGGACAGGGGGATCCTCTGGGGCCAACGTCCTGACTTTC
CASSPPGTGGSSGANVLTF
>once|TRBJ1-5|TRBV23-1|-
TGCGCCAGCAAACTACTCGGCGGGGAATATAGCAATCAGCCCCAGCATTTT
CASKLLGGEYSNQPQHF
>-|TRBJ2-3|TRBV27|TRBD2
TGTGCCAGCAGTCTAGGGACTAGCGGCACAGATACGCAGTATTTT
CASSLGTSGTDTQYF
>-|TRBJ1-1|TRBV7-3|TRBD1
TGTGCCAGCAGTTTGGACAGGGAGACTGAAGCTTTCTTT
CASSLDRETEAFF
>once|TRBJ1-4|TRBV27|TRBD1
TGTGCCAGCAGTTTACACGAACAGGGGGGTGAAAAACTGTTTTTT
CASSLHEQGGEKLFF
>-|TRBJ2-7|TRBV7-9|TRBD2
TGTGCCAGCAGCTTAAAAGGCGGGACTAGCTCCTACGAGCAGTACTTC
CASSLKGGTSSYEQYF
>-|TRBJ2-3|TRBV30|-
TGTGCCTGGAGTGTTCAAGATACGCAGTATTTT
CAWSVQDTQYF
>-|TRBJ1-1|TRBV9|-
TGTGCCAGCAGCCCGCGGACAGATACTGAAGCTTTCTTT
CASSPRTDTEAFF
>once|TRBJ1-2|TRBV12-3/TRBV12-4|TRBD1
TGTGCCAGCACTGAAGGGACAGTCTATGGCTACACCTTC
CASTEGTVYGYTF
>-|TRBJ2-7|TRBV9|-
TGTGCCAGCAGCGTAGCTCCAGGGATAAACGAGCAGTACTTC
CASSVAPGINEQYF
>-|TRBJ1-2|TRBV28|TRBD1
TGTGCCAGCACCCTACCGGGACAGATAAACTATGGCTACACCTTC
CASTLPGQINYGYTF
>-|TRBJ2-4|TRBV6-5|TRBD1
TGTGCCACCACAGGGGTGGCCAAAAACATTCAGTACTTC
CATTGVAKNIQYF
>-|TRBJ2-7|TRBV28|-
TGTGCCACCCACCGGGGGACCTCCTACGAGCAGTACTTC
CATHRGTSYEQYF
>-|TRBJ2-3|TRBV11-3|-
TGTGCCAGCAGCCCCCCGGGGGGCAGGGATACGCAGTATTTT
CASSPPGGRDTQYF
>-|TRBJ2-2|TRBV2|-
TGTGCCAGCCGTAGCGGCTATAACACCGGGGAGCTGTTTTTT
CASRSGYNTGELFF
>-|TRBJ1-3|TRBV3-1/TRBV3-2|-
TGTGCCAGCAGCCAGGGGGCGACTGGAAACACCATATATTTT
CASSQGATGNTIYF
>-|TRBJ2-7|TRBV27|-
TGTGCCAGCAGTTTAGACTCCTCCTACGAGCAGTACTTC
CASSLDSSYEQYF
>-|TRBJ2-2|TRBV19|-
TGTGCCAGTAGTGGCGGGGTTCGTGACACCGGGGAGCTGTTTTTT
CASSGGVRDTGELFF
>-|TRBJ1-5|TRBV11-2|-
TGTGCCAGCAGCTTAGTGGCAGGGGCTCAGCCCCAGCATTTT
CASSLVAGAQPQHF
>few|TRBJ1-5|TRBV7-8|-
TGTGCCAGCAGCTTGTCTTTGGCCAGTATCAATCAGCCCCAGCATTTT
CASSLSLASINQPQHF
>-|TRBJ1-1|TRBV2|TRBD1
TGTGCCAGCACAGTTAGACAGGGGAACACTGAAGCTTTCTTT
CASTVRQGNTEAFF
>-|TRBJ1-2|TRBV28|-
TGTGCCAGCAGTTCAGCACCGGGACTAAAGAGGGGTGGCTACACCTTC
CASSSAPGLKRGGYTF
>-|TRBJ1-2|TRBV23-1|-
TGCGCCAGCAGTCGGTCGGAGAATGGCTACACCTTC
CASSRSENGYTF
>-|TRBJ1-2|TRBV3-1/TRBV3-2|-
TGTGCCAGCAGCCAAGAGGGCCTATATGGCTACACCTTC
CASSQEGLYGYTF
>-|TRBJ2-7|TRBV20-1|TRBD2
TGCAGTGCTCCTCGGGGGGGCGAGCAGTACTTC
CSAPRGGEQYF
>-|TRBJ2-1|TRBV11-3|TRBD1
TGTGCCAGCAGCTTACAGGGGGATTCCTACAATGAGCAGTTCTTC
CASSLQGDSYNEQFF
>once|TRBJ2-5|TRBV19|TRBD2
TGTGCCAGTAGTCTCCGGGAGGCCGCCCAAGGAGAGACCCAGTACTTC
CASSLREAAQGETQYF
>many|TRBJ1-2|TRBV7-9|-
TGTGCCAGCAGCTTAGTTGGTGGCTTCGGGGGCTACACCTTC
CASSLVGGFGGYTF
>-|TRBJ2-1|TRBV19|TRBD2
TGTGCCAGTAGTGACGGACTAGCCGCAGACTACAATGAGCAGTTCTTC
CASSDGLAADYNEQFF
>few|TRBJ1-3|TRBV30|TRBD1
TGTGCCTGGACTATGGGGACAGGCTCTGGAAACACCATATATTTT
CAWTMGTGSGNTIYF
>few|TRBJ2-3|TRBV9|TRBD1
TGTGCCAGCAGCCCCTTCGACAGGGCAGATACGCAGTATTTT
CASSPFDRADTQYF
>few|TRBJ1-4|TRBV30|-
TGTGCCTGGGGGCGGGGGAATAATGAAAAACTGTTTTTT
CAWGRGNNEKLFF
>-|TRBJ2-7|TRBV27|-
TGTGCCAGCAGTCCTGGGAGTTCCTACGAGCAGTACTTC
CASSPGSSYEQYF
>-|TRBJ1-4|TRBV19|TRBD1
TGTGCCAGTAGCGCGAGTAGCACAGGGGATGAAAAACTGTTTTTT
CASSASSTGDEKLFF
>-|TRBJ1-6|TRBV5-1|-
TGCGCCAGCAGCCCCGGGGTAGGCGGGGGTTCACCCCTCCACTTT
CASSPGVGGGSPLHF
>-|TRBJ1-2|TRBV9|TRBD1
TGTGCCAGCAGCGTAGGAGGGGGCGGCTACACCTTC
CASSVGGGGYTF
>-|TRBJ1-1|TRBV24-1|-
TGTGCCACCAGACAGGGCCCGGGCACTGAAGCTTTCTTT
CATRQGPGTEAFF
>-|TRBJ1-4|TRBV30|-
TGTGCCTGGAGTGTTGGGGGCGGTGAAAAACTGTTTTTT
CAWSVGGGEKLFF
>-|TRBJ2-7|TRBV7-9|-
TGTGCCAGCAGCCCAGCCTACGAGCAGTACTTC
CASSPAYEQYF
>-|TRBJ2-3|TRBV3-1/TRBV3-2|TRBD2
TGTGCCAGCAGCCATAAAGGACAGGGCCCACTAGCGGGAGGCCGCACAGATACGCAGTATTTT
CASSHKGQGPLAGGRTDTQYF
>-|TRBJ1-2|TRBV7-2|-
TGTGCCAGCAGCCCCTTCGACATCTACTATGGCTACACCTTC
CASSPFDIYYGYTF
>-|TRBJ2-1|TRBV27|TRBD2
TGTGCCAGCAGAACGGGACTAGGCGATAACAATGAGCAGTTCTTC
CASRTGLGDNNEQFF
>few|TRBJ2-5|TRBV19|TRBD1
TGTGCCAGTAGTCCGTCGAGGGGGCGGCAAGAGACCCAGTACTTC
CASSPSRGRQETQYF
>-|TRBJ1-1|TRBV28|TRBD1
TGTGCCAGCAGTTCACCAGGGGGGCACACTGAAGCTTTCTTT
CASSSPGGHTEAFF
>-|TRBJ2-3|TRBV19|-
TGTGCCAGTAGTCTGGGAGTCGGACGCACAGATACGCAGTATTTT
CASSLGVGRTDTQYF
>-|TRBJ2-7|TRBV7-3|-
TGTGCCAGCAGCCCCGGGGGTAGCGGCTACGAGCAGTACTTC
CASSPGGSGYEQYF
>-|TRBJ2-7|TRBV27|TRBD2
TGTGCCAGCAGTTACCTGGGACTAGCGGGCTACGAGCAGTACTTC
CASSYLGLAGYEQYF
>many|TRBJ2-2|TRBV6-6|TRBD1
TGTGCCAGCAGTCACCGGGACAGGGTCGGTTCATCCGGGGAGCTGTTTTTT
CASSHRDRVGSSGELFF
>once|TRBJ2-7|TRBV10-3|TRBD2
TGTGCCATCAGCAGCGGGGCCTACTACGAGCAGTACTTC
CAISSGAYYEQYF